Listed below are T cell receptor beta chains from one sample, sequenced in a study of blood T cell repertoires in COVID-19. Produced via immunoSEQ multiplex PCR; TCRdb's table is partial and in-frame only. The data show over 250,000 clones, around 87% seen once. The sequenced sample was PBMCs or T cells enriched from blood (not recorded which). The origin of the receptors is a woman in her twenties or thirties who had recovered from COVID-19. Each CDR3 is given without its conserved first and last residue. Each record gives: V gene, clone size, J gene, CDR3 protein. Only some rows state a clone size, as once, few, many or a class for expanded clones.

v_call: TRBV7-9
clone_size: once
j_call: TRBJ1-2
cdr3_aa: ASSPDRLKDGYT

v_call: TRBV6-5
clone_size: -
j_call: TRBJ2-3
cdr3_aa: ASRPTGLDTQY

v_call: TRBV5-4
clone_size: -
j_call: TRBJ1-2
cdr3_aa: ASSLARDRVYGYT

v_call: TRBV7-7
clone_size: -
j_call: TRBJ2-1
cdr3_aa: ASSLDAGAEQF

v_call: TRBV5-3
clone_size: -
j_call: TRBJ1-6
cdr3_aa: ARSIPGLPFNSPLH

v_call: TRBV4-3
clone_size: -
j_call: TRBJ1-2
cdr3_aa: ASSQIGRGYT

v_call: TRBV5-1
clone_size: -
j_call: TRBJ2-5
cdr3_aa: ASSFWTGAQETQY

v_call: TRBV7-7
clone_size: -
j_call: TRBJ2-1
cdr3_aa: ASSPGTGSYDFYNEQF

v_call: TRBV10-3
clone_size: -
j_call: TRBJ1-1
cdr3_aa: AITGLGTEAF

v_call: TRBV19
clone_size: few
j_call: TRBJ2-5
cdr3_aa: ASSPMGGQETQY